Presented here are 17 T cell receptor beta chains from one specimen sequenced in a study of OX40 agonist ivuxolimab in advanced cancers. TCRdb's copy holds only in-frame clones and misses some; the assay was immunoSEQ multiplex PCR. This sample has about 60,000 clones, with 75% to 90% found just once. This sample comprised CD4+ or CD8+ T cells sorted from blood, obtained in a trial of the OX40 agonist ivuxolimab. The receptor set was obtained from an adult with an advanced solid tumor such as melanoma, head and neck, liver or kidney cancer.

In DNA form, the CDR3 reads TGTGCCAGCAGTTCCGACAGCCGGAACACTGAAGCTTTCTTT. It codes for CASSSDSRNTEAFF. This chain links TRBV7-3 with TRBJ1-1; D perhaps matches TRBD1 (5 bases). The CDR3 length is 14 residues. CDR1 SGHTA and CDR2 FQGTGA come from the germline V gene. Trimming took 6 bases from V and 1 from J, leaving 12 bases between them.

The gene calls are TRBV6-5 and TRBJ1-2, with D hard to call. Per germline, CDR1 MNHEY and CDR2 SVGAGI. This CDR3 spans 13 amino acids. Trimming took off 6 bases at V and 5 bases at J, with 13 bases between the two ends. CDR3 DNA: TGTGCCAGCAGCCCCAGTTTGGGGTATGGCTACACCTTC. Translation gives CASSPSLGYGYTF.

V and J are TRBV5-6 and TRBJ1-1; D ambiguous. Germline V gene lookup returns CDR1 SGHDT and CDR2 YYEEEE. CDR3 length equals 15 residues. V was shortened by 5 bases and J by 3 bases, with 17 bases between the two germline ends. This CDR3 is CASRPGEGWYTEAFF. In nucleotides, the CDR3 is TGTGCCAGCAGACCCGGCGAGGGATGGTACACTGAAGCTTTCTTT.

V gene TRBV7-8 combines with J gene TRBJ1-2, with D perhaps TRBD1 (6 bases). Trimming removed 5 bases from V and 1 base from J, with 11 bases in between. CDR3 length equals 14 residues. Germline CDR1 and CDR2: SGHVS and FQNEAQ. For the CDR3, the DNA is TGTGCCAGCAGCCCAGGGGTGGGTAACTATGGCTACACCTTC. This codes for CASSPGVGNYGYTF.

The chain links TRBV13 to TRBJ2-3; D is unresolved. Trimming left V 3 bases short and J 4 bases short, with 11 bases between. The CDR3 extends over 14 amino acids. The germline V gene encodes CDR1 PRHDT and CDR2 FYEKMQ (reference sequence). The CDR3 DNA reads as TGTGCCAGCAGCTTGCTAGAAAAGGCAGATACGCAGTATTTT. Its translation: CASSLLEKADTQYF. The variable domain in full, with the rest retrieved from reference TRBV13 and TRBJ2-3, is AAGVIQSPRHLIKEKRETATLKCYPIPRHDTVYWYQQGPGQDPQFLISFYEKMQSDKGSIPDRFSAQQFSDYHSELNMSSLELGDSALYFCASSLLEKADTQYFGPGTRLTVL.

This chain's CDR3 is CASNGGGPPSPYEQYF. CDR3 in DNA: TGTGCCAGCAACGGGGGGGGGCCCCCATCCCCCTACGAGCAGTACTTC. The chain employs TRBV2 and TRBJ2-7; 8 nucleotides align to TRBD2. With V trimmed by 7 bases and J by 2 bases, 13 bases remained unmatched. The CDR3 is 16 amino acids. Germline values: CDR1 SNHLY, CDR2 FYNNEI.

The rearrangement links TRBV11-2 to TRBJ1-2; tentatively, D is TRBD1 (6 bases). The CDR3 runs to 14 residues. V was clipped by 7 bases and J by 4 bases, with 16 bases between them. Germline-derived CDR1 and CDR2 are SGHAT and FQNNGV. The CDR3 loop reads CASTLAGGGYGYTF. DNA for the CDR3: TGTGCCAGCACCCTAGCCGGGGGCGGCTATGGCTACACCTTC.

This chain uses TRBV19 with TRBJ1-3; 10 nucleotides match TRBD1. The CDR3 covers 21 residues. After removal of 5 bases from V and 3 bases from J, the junction contained 22 bases not matched to a gene. Germline values: CDR1 LNHDA, CDR2 SQIVND (reference sequence). The CDR3 spells CASSSPLSRDRGNQSGNTIYF. As DNA, the CDR3 is TGTGCCAGTAGTTCCCCGCTTAGCCGGGACAGGGGCAATCAGAGTGGAAACACCATATATTTT.

The genes are TRBV10-3 and TRBJ1-1; D call uncertain. The CDR3 runs 14 residues. V dropped 6 bases and J dropped 5 bases, with 16 bases sitting between them. The V gene's germline CDR1 is ENHRY and CDR2 SYGVKD. For the CDR3, the DNA is TGTGCCATCAGGCCGGGGTCGACACTGACTGAAGCTTTCTTT. Encoded protein: CAIRPGSTLTEAFF.

The chain has TRBV7-9 and TRBJ1-4; possibly TRBD1 for D (5 bases). Trimming removed 1 base at V and 4 bases at J, with 13 bases between. Per germline, CDR1 SEHNR and CDR2 FQNEAQ (reference sequence). The CDR3 extends over 16 amino acids. The CDR3 coding sequence is TGTGCCAGCAGCTTAGACCTTGAGGGGAATAATGAAAAACTGTTTTTT. This sequence encodes CASSLDLEGNNEKLFF.

The V and J genes are TRBV5-1 and TRBJ2-2; 8 bases agree with TRBD1. Germline lookup yields CDR1 SGHRS and CDR2 YFSETQ. The junction had 5 bases not matched to a gene; V was cut back by 2 bases and J by 5 bases. CDR3 size: 15 residues. The CDR3, as DNA: TGCGCCAGCAGCTTAGGACAGGGCAGTACCGGGGAGCTGTTTTTT. It encodes CASSLGQGSTGELFF. Using reference TRBV5-1 and TRBJ2-2 for the parts outside the CDR3, the full variable domain is KAGVTQTPRYLIKTRGQQVTLSCSPISGHRSVSWYQQTPGQGLQFLFEYFSETQRNKGNFPGRFSGRQFSNSRSEMNVSTLELGDSALYLCASSLGQGSTGELFFGEGSRLTVL.

V gene TRBV5-6 combines with J gene TRBJ2-5; no firm D call. Germline-derived CDR1 and CDR2 are SGHDT and YYEEEE. This CDR3 has 12 amino acids. The germline V and J ends were trimmed by 1 base and 0 bases, with 1 base remaining between them. The CDR3 DNA follows: TGTGCCAGCAGCTTGAACCAAGAGACCCAGTACTTC. It translates to CASSLNQETQYF.

The chain carries TRBV4-3 and TRBJ2-2; D is unclear. Germline lookup yields CDR1 LGHNA and CDR2 YSLEER. V lost 4 bases, J lost 5 bases, and 14 bases lay in between. The CDR3 covers 15 residues. The CDR3 region has the DNA TGCGCCAGCAGCCCCATGCCGGGCCGAACCGGGGAGCTGTTTTTT. Translated, it gives CASSPMPGRTGELFF.

The rearrangement uses TRBV7-9 and TRBJ2-1, with D unresolved. Germline V gene sequence: CDR1 SEHNR, CDR2 FQNEAQ (reference sequence). Trimming stripped 5 bases from V and 10 bases from J, with 12 bases between. The CDR3 consists of 12 residues. CDR3 DNA sequence: TGTGCCAGCAGCCCCCCGGGTGACGAGCAGTTCTTC. Its translation is CASSPPGDEQFF. Based on the CDR3 plus reference TRBV7-9 and TRBJ2-1, the full variable domain is DTGVSQNPRHKITKRGQNVTFRCDPISEHNRLYWYRQTLGQGPEFLTYFQNEAQLEKSRLLSDRFSAERPKGSFSTLEIQRTEQGDSAMYLCASSPPGDEQFFGPGTRLTVL.

The chain combines TRBV5-1 with TRBJ2-1; either TRBD1 or TRBD2 may supply D (5 bases each). The V end was cut by 0 bases, the J end by 1 base, with 17 bases between. The germline gives CDR1 SGHRS, CDR2 YFSETQ. The CDR3 runs 18 residues. This CDR3 reads CASSLGLVGVLSYNEQFF. The CDR3 DNA sequence: TGCGCCAGCAGCTTGGGGCTAGTGGGGGTACTTTCCTACAATGAGCAGTTCTTC.

The chain couples TRBV2 to TRBJ1-4; a weak D match, TRBD1 (6 bases). V was shortened by 4 bases and J by 0 bases, with 12 bases between the two germline ends. Germline V gene lookup returns CDR1 SNHLY and CDR2 FYNNEI. CDR3 length: 16 amino acids. This CDR3 is CASSGRTAPTNEKLFF. CDR3 bases: TGTGCCAGCAGTGGCCGGACAGCGCCAACTAATGAAAAACTGTTTTTT.

This chain uses TRBV9 with TRBJ1-3; no clear D gene. The V gene lost 0 bases and the J gene lost 0 bases, with 7 bases spanning the gap. The CDR3 has 15 residues. Germline CDR1 is SGDLS and CDR2 is YYNGEE. DNA of the CDR3: TGTGCCAGCAGCGTAGATGGGCACTCTGGAAACACCATATATTTT. As protein: CASSVDGHSGNTIYF.